Detailed here is one T cell receptor (beta chain). Antigen unknown. The repertoire was sequenced with immunoSEQ multiplex PCR; TCRdb's copy has only in-frame clones and lacks some. This table has 110,000 or so clones, 91% appearing once. Germline assignment: CDR1 LNHDA and CDR2 SQIVND (reference sequence). This CDR3 is 12 amino acids long. Between the trimmed V and J ends, which lost 5 bases and 6 bases, there was a span of 10 bases. The data are from a study of OX40 agonist ivuxolimab in advanced cancers. Study-wide background: Patients received the agonistic anti-OX40 (CD134) antibody ivuxolimab. Cancers in dose escalation were hepatocellular, melanoma, renal cell and head and neck.

Findings and caveats of the study: CD8+ T cells (on average) carried more expanded clones than CD4+ T cells.

This specimen was CD4+ or CD8+ T cells sorted from blood, taken in a trial of the OX40 agonist ivuxolimab. The clonotype originates from an adult with an advanced solid tumor such as melanoma, head and neck, liver or kidney cancer. The chain carries TRBV19 and TRBJ1-1; D gene ambiguous. This chain's CDR3 is CASSSREAEAFF. The CDR3 DNA reads as TGTGCCAGTAGTTCCCGGGAGGCTGAAGCTTTCTTT.